This T cell receptor beta chain was obtained from a study of identical twins. Overall study findings and caveats: Beta clonotypes that were abundant in cord blood contained fewer insertions, a pattern absent from memory repertoires. The models gave estimates that fell short of the out-of-frame TCR alpha sharing seen in monozygotic twins.

CDR1 and CDR2 from the germline V gene are LGHNA and YSLEER. V shed 1 base and J shed 1 base, with 10 bases lying between them. This CDR3 has 16 amino acids. MiXCR, applied by TCRdb to the 5' RACE reads, yields one record per CDR3 protein. The repertoire consists of 500,000 to 600,000 distinct CDR3 sequences, with 22% occurring once and the leading ten covering 0.8% to 1%. This clonotype turned up a few times. Its antigen is not known. These data were also filed under a second study, of T cells expressing NK-cell markers.

This chain joins TRBV4-3 and TRBJ2-2, with D uncertain. The sequence was collected from a woman aged 18-29 years in good health. Sequencing was performed on CD4+ T cells sorted from blood. The CDR3 protein is CASSQGGRLNTGELFF. CDR3 bases: TGCGCCAGCAGCCAAGGAGGACGGCTGAACACCGGGGAGCTGTTTTTT.